Listed below are T cell receptor beta chains from one sample, sequenced in a study of T cell responses to AZD1222 COVID-19 vaccine. The data were produced by immunoSEQ multiplex PCR, yet TCRdb's version contains in-frame clones alone and is incomplete. Here the sample spans around 90,000 clones, approximately 90% being singletons. The sample in question was peripheral blood, obtained on day 0 of AZD1222 vaccination. The receptor source for this set is an adult in good health. Both conserved end residues are part of each CDR3. Fields, in order: D gene, V gene, clone size, J gene, CDR3 DNA, CDR3 protein. The D gene is left open where the match is weak. Rows may omit the clone size; those that give it use once, few, many or a size class.

d_call: .
v_call: TRBV12-3/TRBV12-4
clone_size: .
j_call: TRBJ2-7
cdr3_nt: TGTGCCAGCACCCATGGGGACTACGAGCAGTACTTC
cdr3_aa: CASTHGDYEQYF

d_call: .
v_call: TRBV7-2
clone_size: .
j_call: TRBJ2-7
cdr3_nt: TGTGCCAGCAGCTACTATGGCGAGCAGTACTTC
cdr3_aa: CASSYYGEQYF

d_call: TRBD2
v_call: TRBV7-9
clone_size: .
j_call: TRBJ2-7
cdr3_nt: TGTGCCAGCAGCTTCTACAGACTAGCGGGGCTCCACGAGCAGTACTTC
cdr3_aa: CASSFYRLAGLHEQYF

d_call: .
v_call: TRBV10-3
clone_size: .
j_call: TRBJ2-3
cdr3_nt: TGTGCCATCAGTGAGCCCAGAGATACGCAGTATTTT
cdr3_aa: CAISEPRDTQYF

d_call: TRBD1
v_call: TRBV5-1
clone_size: .
j_call: TRBJ2-3
cdr3_nt: TGCGCCAGCAGCTTAAGGGGGCTAGATACGCAGTATTTT
cdr3_aa: CASSLRGLDTQYF

d_call: TRBD2
v_call: TRBV29-1
clone_size: .
j_call: TRBJ2-1
cdr3_nt: TGCAGCGTCCCTCCCCTAACTAGCGGGGGGGCCGGTGAGCAGTTCTTC
cdr3_aa: CSVPPLTSGGAGEQFF

d_call: .
v_call: TRBV7-9
clone_size: .
j_call: TRBJ2-2
cdr3_nt: TGTGCCAGCAGCGGGACGGGGCGCGGGGAGCTGTTTTTT
cdr3_aa: CASSGTGRGELFF

d_call: .
v_call: TRBV29-1
clone_size: .
j_call: TRBJ1-1
cdr3_nt: TGCAGCGTGAAGGGTCTTAGGAACACTGAAGCTTTCTTT
cdr3_aa: CSVKGLRNTEAFF

d_call: TRBD2
v_call: TRBV7-7
clone_size: .
j_call: TRBJ2-5
cdr3_nt: TGTGCTAGCAGCTTAGCGGGTCTCGGTGCAGAGACCCAGTACTTC
cdr3_aa: CASSLAGLGAETQYF

d_call: TRBD1
v_call: TRBV6-6
clone_size: .
j_call: TRBJ1-2
cdr3_nt: TGTGCCAGCATCAGAGGACAGGGGGCGAGAGGCTACACCTTC
cdr3_aa: CASIRGQGARGYTF

d_call: TRBD1
v_call: TRBV2
clone_size: few
j_call: TRBJ1-2
cdr3_nt: TGTGCCAGGACCCGGGACAGCTATGGCTACACCTTC
cdr3_aa: CARTRDSYGYTF

d_call: .
v_call: TRBV4-3
clone_size: .
j_call: TRBJ2-7
cdr3_nt: TGCGCCAGCAGCCAAGATCGAGTCGGGACAAAGAGCTTC
cdr3_aa: CASSQDRVGTKSF

d_call: .
v_call: TRBV11-2
clone_size: .
j_call: TRBJ1-4
cdr3_nt: TGTGCCAGCAGCTTAAACGCGGCACGGAGCACTAATGAAAAACTGTTTTTT
cdr3_aa: CASSLNAARSTNEKLFF

d_call: .
v_call: TRBV7-8
clone_size: .
j_call: TRBJ1-3
cdr3_nt: TGTGCCAGCAGCTTAGTTCGGAGGGGCAACTCTGGAAACACCATATATTTT
cdr3_aa: CASSLVRRGNSGNTIYF

d_call: .
v_call: TRBV7-2
clone_size: .
j_call: TRBJ2-1
cdr3_nt: TGTGCCAGCAGCTTAGAGAAGCACAATGAGCAGTTCTTC
cdr3_aa: CASSLEKHNEQFF

d_call: TRBD1
v_call: TRBV4-2
clone_size: .
j_call: TRBJ1-5
cdr3_nt: TGTGCCAGCAGCCAAACTCAAACAGGGGGGAGCAATCAGCCCCAGCATTTT
cdr3_aa: CASSQTQTGGSNQPQHF

d_call: .
v_call: TRBV18
clone_size: .
j_call: TRBJ1-2
cdr3_nt: TGTGCCAGCTCACCAAGTGGGCGTCAGGTTAACTATGGCTACACCTTC
cdr3_aa: CASSPSGRQVNYGYTF

d_call: TRBD1
v_call: TRBV7-9
clone_size: .
j_call: TRBJ1-1
cdr3_nt: TGTGCCAGCCAAACAGGGGTGGCTTTCTTT
cdr3_aa: CASQTGVAFF

d_call: TRBD2
v_call: TRBV19
clone_size: .
j_call: TRBJ2-1
cdr3_nt: TGTGCCAGTAGTATGGTACGACTAGCGGGGGGCGCGAATGAGCAGTTCTTC
cdr3_aa: CASSMVRLAGGANEQFF

d_call: .
v_call: TRBV7-9
clone_size: .
j_call: TRBJ2-7
cdr3_nt: TGTGCCAGCAGCTCCCAGGGATCCCCCTACGAGCAGTACTTC
cdr3_aa: CASSSQGSPYEQYF

d_call: .
v_call: TRBV3-1/TRBV3-2
clone_size: once
j_call: TRBJ2-7
cdr3_nt: TGTGCCAGCAGCCAAACTCGGGGGGCGGGCGAGCAGTACTTC
cdr3_aa: CASSQTRGAGEQYF

d_call: .
v_call: TRBV28
clone_size: .
j_call: TRBJ1-2
cdr3_nt: TGTGCCAGCAGTCCCACCCTGGACAGTTTTGGCTACACCTTC
cdr3_aa: CASSPTLDSFGYTF

d_call: .
v_call: TRBV12-5
clone_size: .
j_call: TRBJ2-3
cdr3_nt: TGTGCTAGTGGCTCGCGGACTCGCACAGATACGCAGTATTTT
cdr3_aa: CASGSRTRTDTQYF

d_call: TRBD1
v_call: TRBV28
clone_size: .
j_call: TRBJ2-3
cdr3_nt: TGTGCCAGCAGTCCCCCCCCGTTTGGGACAGGGCTCACAGATACGCAGTATTTT
cdr3_aa: CASSPPPFGTGLTDTQYF

d_call: .
v_call: TRBV18
clone_size: few
j_call: TRBJ2-1
cdr3_nt: TGTGCCAGCTCACCAGGGCATGAGCAGTTCTTC
cdr3_aa: CASSPGHEQFF

d_call: .
v_call: TRBV19
clone_size: .
j_call: TRBJ2-7
cdr3_nt: TGTGCCAGTAGTACTGGGGACTACGAGCAGTACTTC
cdr3_aa: CASSTGDYEQYF

d_call: .
v_call: TRBV28
clone_size: few
j_call: TRBJ1-2
cdr3_nt: TGTGCCAGCAGTCCCTCCAGGGCCGGCAACTATGGCTACACCTTC
cdr3_aa: CASSPSRAGNYGYTF

d_call: .
v_call: TRBV7-3
clone_size: .
j_call: TRBJ1-1
cdr3_nt: TGTGCCAGCAGCTTAATGGGGGGAGGGAACACTGAAGCTTTCTTT
cdr3_aa: CASSLMGGGNTEAFF

d_call: .
v_call: TRBV10-3
clone_size: .
j_call: TRBJ1-5
cdr3_nt: TGTGCCATCAGTGAGTCGAAAGGGGGCAATCAGCCCCAGCATTTT
cdr3_aa: CAISESKGGNQPQHF

d_call: .
v_call: TRBV12-3/TRBV12-4
clone_size: .
j_call: TRBJ1-4
cdr3_nt: TGTGCCAGCAGTGGTTCAACTAATGAAAAACTGTTTTTT
cdr3_aa: CASSGSTNEKLFF

d_call: .
v_call: TRBV5-5
clone_size: .
j_call: TRBJ1-1
cdr3_nt: TGTGCCACCAAGGAAAGCGGATGGAACACTGAAGCTTTCTTT
cdr3_aa: CATKESGWNTEAFF

d_call: .
v_call: TRBV30
clone_size: .
j_call: TRBJ2-7
cdr3_nt: TGTGCCTGGAGTCAGGACCTGGCCTACGAGCAGTACTTC
cdr3_aa: CAWSQDLAYEQYF

d_call: .
v_call: TRBV7-9
clone_size: .
j_call: TRBJ2-6
cdr3_nt: TGTGCCAGCAGCTTCCGCCGAGGAAGGGCGGAGACTGGGGCCAACGTCCTGACTTTC
cdr3_aa: CASSFRRGRAETGANVLTF

d_call: .
v_call: TRBV9
clone_size: .
j_call: TRBJ1-2
cdr3_nt: TGTGCCAGCAGCGTAACAGGTACGCTAGGGACTGGCTACACCTTC
cdr3_aa: CASSVTGTLGTGYTF

d_call: .
v_call: TRBV5-5
clone_size: many
j_call: TRBJ1-1
cdr3_nt: TGTGCCAGCAGCTTGTGGGCCCTGAACACTGAAGCTTTCTTT
cdr3_aa: CASSLWALNTEAFF